This TCR beta chain was documented in a study of OX40 agonist ivuxolimab in advanced cancers. Study background: The study treated patients with ivuxolimab, an agonistic anti-OX40 (CD134) antibody. Patients were treated with intravenous ivuxolimab, dosed at 0.01 to 10 mg/kg and infused every 2 weeks.

The CDR3 has 18 residues. V lost 0 bases to trimming and J lost 2 bases, with 20 bases between them. Looked up from germline, CDR1 is ENHRY and CDR2 is SYGVKD. The sample holds one count of this clone. Using immunoSEQ multiplex PCR, the repertoire was profiled, and TCRdb retains in-frame clones only, with some absent. The sample has 70,000 to 75,000 clones; 88% are singletons. V usage is TRBV10-3 and J usage is TRBJ2-7, with D possibly matching TRBD1 (5 bases). This specimen was CD4+ or CD8+ T cells sorted from blood, taken in a trial of the OX40 agonist ivuxolimab. The TCR originated in an adult with an advanced solid tumor such as melanoma, head and neck, liver or kidney cancer. The CDR3 loop is CAISESPGEGARPYEQYF. The DNA for the CDR3 is TGTGCCATCAGTGAGTCCCCTGGGGAAGGGGCCAGACCCTACGAGCAGTACTTC.